This entry lists 5 T cell receptor beta chains sequenced from one sample in a study of CD8+CD57+ T cells in acquired aplastic anemia. According to the study, genomic DNA was the template for TCR beta VDJ and CDR3 profiling. TCRdb analysed the reads with MiXCR anew, one entry per CDR3 protein. Among a few hundred thousand distinct CDR3 sequences listed, around a third were seen once. An expansion of CD8+CD57+ cells by flow cytometry had been shown in patients chosen for sequencing. Specimen: sorted CD4+, CD8+, or CD8+CD57+ T cells (not recorded which) from PBMCs. These receptor sequences come from a human donor with aplastic anemia.

V is TRBV7-2 and J is TRBJ1-2, with D tentatively TRBD1 (6 bases). Looked up from germline, CDR1 is SGHTA and CDR2 is FQGNSA. This CDR3 region has 14 residues. V lost 5 bases and J lost 4, with 14 bases in between. Here the CDR3 DNA reads TGTGCCAGCAGCCCAGGGCAGGGGCCCTATGGCTACACCTTC. Protein sequence: CASSPGQGPYGYTF.

The chain couples TRBV20-1 to TRBJ2-5; D not certain. V was clipped by 3 bases and J by 3 bases, with 8 bases between them. The CDR3 is 12 residues long. The germline V gene encodes CDR1 DFQATT and CDR2 SNEGSKA (reference sequence). The CDR3 region has the DNA TGCAGTGCTAGCCCGATAGAAGAGACCCAGTACTTC. Encoded protein: CSASPIEETQYF.

This clonotype came up many times. The V and J genes are TRBV9 and TRBJ1-3, with 7 nucleotides matching TRBD1. Germline CDR1 and CDR2: SGDLS and YYNGEE. The V and J ends lost 0 bases and 4 bases, in that order; junction bases with no gene match: 1. The CDR3 is made up of 14 amino acids. The CDR3 loop reads CASSVEGGGNTIYF. The CDR3 DNA sequence: TGTGCCAGCAGCGTAGAAGGGGGCGGAAACACCATATATTTT.

In its sample, this clonotype was seen a few times. The chain employs TRBV30 and TRBJ1-2, with a tentative D call TRBD1 (6 bases). The CDR3 spans 14 residues. Trimming left V 3 bases short and J 4 bases short, with 15 bases between. CDR1 and CDR2 from the germline V gene are GTSNPN and SVGIG (reference sequence). CDR3 in amino acids: CAWSDKTGFYGYTF. DNA for the CDR3: TGTGCCTGGAGCGATAAGACAGGATTCTATGGCTACACCTTC. Full variable domain (remainder filled in from reference TRBV30 and TRBJ1-2): SQTIHQWPATLVQPVGSPLSLECTVEGTSNPNLYWYRQAAGRGLQLLFYSVGIGQISSEVPQNLSASRPQDRQFILSSKKLLLSDSGFYLCAWSDKTGFYGYTFGSGTRLTVV.

This clonotype showed up many times. The chain recombines TRBV6-1 with TRBJ2-3; D possibly uses TRBD1 or TRBD2 (5 bases each). V was cut by 10 bases and J by 2 bases, with 10 bases left in between. In germline, CDR1 is MNHNS, CDR2 SASEGT. The CDR3 runs to 12 residues. CDR3 nucleotides: TGTGCCACGCGAGGGGTCACAGATACGCAGTATTTT. This gives the protein CATRGVTDTQYF.